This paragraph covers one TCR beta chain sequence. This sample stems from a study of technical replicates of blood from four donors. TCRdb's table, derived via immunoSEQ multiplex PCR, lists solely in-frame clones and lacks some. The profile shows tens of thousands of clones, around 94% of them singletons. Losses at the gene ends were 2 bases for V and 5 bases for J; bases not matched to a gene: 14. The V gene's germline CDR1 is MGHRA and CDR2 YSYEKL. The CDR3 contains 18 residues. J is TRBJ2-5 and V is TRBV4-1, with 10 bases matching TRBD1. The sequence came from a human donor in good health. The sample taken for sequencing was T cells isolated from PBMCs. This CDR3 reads CASSQLRPWTGGMETQYF. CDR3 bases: TGCGCCAGCAGCCAATTAAGACCCTGGACAGGGGGAATGGAGACCCAGTACTTC.